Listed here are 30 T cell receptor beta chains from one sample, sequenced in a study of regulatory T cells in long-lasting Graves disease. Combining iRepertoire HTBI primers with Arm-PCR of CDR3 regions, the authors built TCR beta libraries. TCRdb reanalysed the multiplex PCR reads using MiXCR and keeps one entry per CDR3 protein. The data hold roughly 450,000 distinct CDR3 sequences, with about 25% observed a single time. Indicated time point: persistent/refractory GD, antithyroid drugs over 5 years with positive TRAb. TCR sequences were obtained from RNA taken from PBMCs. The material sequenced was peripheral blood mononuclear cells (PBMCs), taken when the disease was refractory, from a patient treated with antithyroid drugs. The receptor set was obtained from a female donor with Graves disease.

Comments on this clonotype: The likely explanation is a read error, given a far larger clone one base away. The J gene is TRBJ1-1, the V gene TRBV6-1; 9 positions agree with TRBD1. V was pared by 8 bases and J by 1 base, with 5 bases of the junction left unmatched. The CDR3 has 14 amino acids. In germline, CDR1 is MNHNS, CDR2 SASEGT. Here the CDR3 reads CASGRTGENTEAFF. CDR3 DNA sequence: TGTGCCAGCGGACGGACAGGGGAGAACACTGAAGCTTTCTTT.

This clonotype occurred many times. CDR3 residues: CASSGLEVDGAFF. CDR3 nucleotides: TGTGCCAGCAGTGGCCTGGAGGTAGACGGAGCTTTCTTT. This chain connects TRBV28 to TRBJ1-1; D is unresolved. Germline lookup yields CDR1 MDHEN and CDR2 SYDVKM. This CDR3 is built from 13 residues. Trimming pared 5 bases from V and 10 bases from J, leaving 17 bases between.

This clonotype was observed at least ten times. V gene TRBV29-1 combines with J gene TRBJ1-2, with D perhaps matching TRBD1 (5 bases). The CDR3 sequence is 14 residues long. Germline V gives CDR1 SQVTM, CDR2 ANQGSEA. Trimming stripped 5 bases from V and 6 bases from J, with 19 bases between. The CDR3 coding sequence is TGCAGCGTTACGAACTTGGGACGGCAAAATGGCTACACCTTC. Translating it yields CSVTNLGRQNGYTF.

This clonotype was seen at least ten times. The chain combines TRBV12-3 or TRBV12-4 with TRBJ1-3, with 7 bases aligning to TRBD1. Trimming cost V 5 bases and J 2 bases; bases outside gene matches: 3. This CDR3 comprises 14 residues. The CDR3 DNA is TGTGCCAGCAGTCAGACAGGGACTGGAAACACCATATATTTT. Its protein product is CASSQTGTGNTIYF.

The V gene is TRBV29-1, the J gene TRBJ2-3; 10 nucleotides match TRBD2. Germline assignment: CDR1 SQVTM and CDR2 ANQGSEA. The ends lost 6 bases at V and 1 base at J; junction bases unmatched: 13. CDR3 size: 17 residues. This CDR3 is CSVPRASGGVRTDTQYF. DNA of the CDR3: TGCAGCGTGCCCCGCGCTAGCGGGGGAGTACGCACAGATACGCAGTATTTT.

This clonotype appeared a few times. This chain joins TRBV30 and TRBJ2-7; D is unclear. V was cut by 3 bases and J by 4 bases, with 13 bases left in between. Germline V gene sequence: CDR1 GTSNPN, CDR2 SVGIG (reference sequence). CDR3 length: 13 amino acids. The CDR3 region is CAWSSQTPYEQYF. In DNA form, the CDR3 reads TGTGCCTGGAGCTCACAGACACCTTACGAGCAGTACTTC.

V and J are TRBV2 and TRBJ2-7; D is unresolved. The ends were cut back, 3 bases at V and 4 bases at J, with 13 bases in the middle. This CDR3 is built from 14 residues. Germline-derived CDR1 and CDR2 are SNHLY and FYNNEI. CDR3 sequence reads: CASSDPGDLYEQYF. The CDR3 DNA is TGTGCCAGCAGTGACCCCGGCGATTTGTACGAGCAGTACTTC. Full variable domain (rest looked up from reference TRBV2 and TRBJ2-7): EPEVTQTPSHQVTQMGQEVILRCVPISNHLYFYWYRQILGQKVEFLVSFYNNEISEKSEIFDDQFSVERPDGSNFTLKIRSTKLEDSAMYFCASSDPGDLYEQYFGPGTRLTVT.

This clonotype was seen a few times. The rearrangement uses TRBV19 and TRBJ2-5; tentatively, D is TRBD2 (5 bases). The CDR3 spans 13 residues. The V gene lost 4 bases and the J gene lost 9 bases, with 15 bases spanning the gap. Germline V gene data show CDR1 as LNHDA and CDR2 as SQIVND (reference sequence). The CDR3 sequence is CASSKVASEPQYF. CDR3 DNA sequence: TGTGCCAGTAGTAAGGTAGCGAGCGAGCCCCAGTACTTC.

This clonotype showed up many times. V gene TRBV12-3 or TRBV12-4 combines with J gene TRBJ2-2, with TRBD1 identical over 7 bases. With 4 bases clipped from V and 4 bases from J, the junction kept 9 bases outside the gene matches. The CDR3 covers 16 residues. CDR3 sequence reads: CASSSAGQAITGELFF. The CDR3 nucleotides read TGTGCCAGCAGTTCCGCAGGACAGGCGATCACCGGGGAGCTGTTTTTT.

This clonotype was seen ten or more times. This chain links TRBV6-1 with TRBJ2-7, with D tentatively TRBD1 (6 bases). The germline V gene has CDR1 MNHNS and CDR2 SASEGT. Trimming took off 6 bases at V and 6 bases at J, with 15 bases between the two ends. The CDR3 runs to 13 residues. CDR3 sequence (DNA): TGTGCCAGCAGGCAAAACCCCAGGGGCGAGCAGTACTTC. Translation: CASRQNPRGEQYF.

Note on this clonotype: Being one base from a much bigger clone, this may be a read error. The chain's CDR3 is CASTGTGYGHTF. The CDR3 DNA follows: TGTGCCAGCACTGGAACTGGCTATGGCCACACCTTC. This rearrangement joins TRBV6-1 to TRBJ1-2; the D is unclear. Germline V CDR1 and CDR2: MNHNS, SASEGT. The CDR3 is 12 residues long.

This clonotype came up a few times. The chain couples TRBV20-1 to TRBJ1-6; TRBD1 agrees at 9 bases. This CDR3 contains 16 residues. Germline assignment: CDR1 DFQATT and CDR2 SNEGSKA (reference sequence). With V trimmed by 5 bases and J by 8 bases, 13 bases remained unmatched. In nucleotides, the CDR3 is TGCAGTGCTCGGACTAACACAGGGGGCGGGGATTCACCCCTCCACTTT. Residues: CSARTNTGGGDSPLHF.

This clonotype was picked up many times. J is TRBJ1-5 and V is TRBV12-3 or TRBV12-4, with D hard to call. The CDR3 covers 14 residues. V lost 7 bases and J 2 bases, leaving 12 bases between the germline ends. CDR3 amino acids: CASTQGGGNQPQHF. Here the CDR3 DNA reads TGTGCCAGCACCCAAGGAGGAGGCAATCAGCCCCAGCATTTT.

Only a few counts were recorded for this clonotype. The CDR3 DNA sequence: TGTGCCATCAGTGAGTCGAGGGGGAAAGCGGGAGCGGAGGAGCTGTTTTTT. Its protein product is CAISESRGKAGAEELFF. The chain joins TRBV10-3 to TRBJ2-2; TRBD2 matches 8 bases. V was pared by 0 bases and J by 10 bases, with 13 bases of the junction left unmatched. The CDR3 is 17 residues long. Germline V lookup: CDR1 ENHRY, CDR2 SYGVKD.

The CDR3 nucleotides are TGTGCCACGAGCTCGGCGGGACAGGGCCCAACTGGGGCCAACGTCCTGACTTTC. It codes for CATSSAGQGPTGANVLTF. The chain couples TRBV10-3 to TRBJ2-6; the match to TRBD1 covers 9 bases. The CDR3 spans 18 residues. Germline assignment: CDR1 ENHRY and CDR2 SYGVKD. V dropped 10 bases and J dropped 2; count of bases not matched to a gene: 15.

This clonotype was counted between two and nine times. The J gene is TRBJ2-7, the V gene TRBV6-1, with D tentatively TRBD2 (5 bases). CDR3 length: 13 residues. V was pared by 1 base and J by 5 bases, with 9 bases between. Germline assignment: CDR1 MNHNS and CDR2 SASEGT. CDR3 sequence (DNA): TGTGCCAGCAGTGAAGTCGGGGAGAACGAGCAGTACTTC. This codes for CASSEVGENEQYF.

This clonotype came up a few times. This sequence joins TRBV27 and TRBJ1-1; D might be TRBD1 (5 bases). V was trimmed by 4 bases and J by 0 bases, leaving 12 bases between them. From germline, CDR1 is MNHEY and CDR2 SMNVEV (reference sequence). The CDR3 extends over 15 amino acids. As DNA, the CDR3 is TGTGCCAGCAGTTCGAAGGGGATTATGAACACTGAAGCTTTCTTT. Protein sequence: CASSSKGIMNTEAFF.

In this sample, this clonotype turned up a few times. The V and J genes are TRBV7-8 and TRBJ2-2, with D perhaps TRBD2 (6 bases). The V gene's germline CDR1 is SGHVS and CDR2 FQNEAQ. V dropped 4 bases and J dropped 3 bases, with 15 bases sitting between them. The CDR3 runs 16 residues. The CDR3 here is CASSSTSWGHTGELFF. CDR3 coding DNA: TGTGCCAGCAGCTCCACTAGCTGGGGTCACACCGGGGAGCTGTTTTTT.

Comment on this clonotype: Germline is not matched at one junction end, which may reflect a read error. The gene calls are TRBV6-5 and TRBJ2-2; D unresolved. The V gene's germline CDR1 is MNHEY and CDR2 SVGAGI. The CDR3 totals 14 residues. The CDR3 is CVSSYSTNTGELFF. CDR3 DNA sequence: TGTGTCAGCAGTTACTCGACTAACACCGGGGAGCTGTTTTTT.

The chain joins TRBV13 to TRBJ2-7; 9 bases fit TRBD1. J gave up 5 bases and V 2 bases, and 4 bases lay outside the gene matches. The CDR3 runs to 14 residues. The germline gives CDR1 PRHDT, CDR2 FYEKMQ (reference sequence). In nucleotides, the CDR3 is TGTGCCAGCAGCTTAACACAGGGGGCCCACGAGCAGTACTTC. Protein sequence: CASSLTQGAHEQYF.

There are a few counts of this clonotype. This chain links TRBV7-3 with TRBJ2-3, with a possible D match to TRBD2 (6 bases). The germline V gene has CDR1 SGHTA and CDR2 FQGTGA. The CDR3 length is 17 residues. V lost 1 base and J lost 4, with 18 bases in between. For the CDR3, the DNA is TGTGCCAGCAGCTTAAAGCTAGCGACGCTAGGGGCAGATACGCAGTATTTT. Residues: CASSLKLATLGADTQYF.

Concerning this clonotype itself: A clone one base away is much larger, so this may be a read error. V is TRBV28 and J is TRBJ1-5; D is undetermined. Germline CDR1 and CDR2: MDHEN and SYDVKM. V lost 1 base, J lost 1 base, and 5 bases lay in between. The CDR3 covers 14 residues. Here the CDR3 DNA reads TGTGCCAGCAGTTTATCGCAGAGCAATCAGCCCCAGCATTTT. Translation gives CASSLSQSNQPQHF.

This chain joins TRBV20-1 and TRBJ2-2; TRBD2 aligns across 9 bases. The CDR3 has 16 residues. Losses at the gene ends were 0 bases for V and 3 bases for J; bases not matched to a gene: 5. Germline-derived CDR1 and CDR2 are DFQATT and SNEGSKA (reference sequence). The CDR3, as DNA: TGCAGTGCTAGAGATATGGCTAGCGGGGACACCGGGGAGCTGTTTTTT. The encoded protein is CSARDMASGDTGELFF.

CDR3 in amino acids: CASSLDGQTGELFF. The CDR3 nucleotides read TGCGCCAGCAGCTTGGACGGACAGACCGGGGAGCTGTTTTTT. The chain combines TRBV5-1 with TRBJ2-2; D might be TRBD1 (6 bases). From germline, CDR1 is SGHRS and CDR2 YFSETQ. The CDR3 is made up of 14 amino acids. With 0 bases removed from V and 5 bases from J, the gap between germline ends came to 8 bases.

CDR3 in DNA: TGCGCCAGCAGCCAAGCCAGGGCCGGTGAAAAACTGTTTTTT. Translated: CASSQARAGEKLFF. The gene calls are TRBV4-1 and TRBJ1-4, with D tentatively TRBD1 (5 bases). V was cut by 1 base and J by 7 bases, with 10 bases left in between. CDR3 length: 14 residues. Germline V gene sequence: CDR1 MGHRA, CDR2 YSYEKL.

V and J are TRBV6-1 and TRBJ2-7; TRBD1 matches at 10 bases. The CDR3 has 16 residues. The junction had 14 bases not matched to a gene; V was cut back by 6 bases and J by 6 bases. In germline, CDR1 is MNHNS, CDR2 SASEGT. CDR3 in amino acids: CASRYTRDRGNGEQYF. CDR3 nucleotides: TGTGCCAGCAGATATACCCGGGACAGGGGAAACGGCGAGCAGTACTTC.

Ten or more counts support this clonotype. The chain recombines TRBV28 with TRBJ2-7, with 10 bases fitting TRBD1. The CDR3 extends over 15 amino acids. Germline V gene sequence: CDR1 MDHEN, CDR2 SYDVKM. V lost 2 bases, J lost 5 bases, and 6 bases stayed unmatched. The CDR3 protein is CASSLPGQGKDEQYF. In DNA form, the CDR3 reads TGTGCCAGCAGTTTACCGGGACAGGGGAAGGACGAGCAGTACTTC.

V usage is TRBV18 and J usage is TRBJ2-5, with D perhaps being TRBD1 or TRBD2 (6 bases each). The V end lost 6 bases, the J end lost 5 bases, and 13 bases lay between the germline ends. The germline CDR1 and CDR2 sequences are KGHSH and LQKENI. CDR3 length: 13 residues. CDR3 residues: CASSWGAKETQYF. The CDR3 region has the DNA TGTGCCAGCTCGTGGGGGGCGAAGGAGACCCAGTACTTC. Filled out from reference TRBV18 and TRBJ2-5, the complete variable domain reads NAGVMQNPRHLVRRRGQEARLRCSPMKGHSHVYWYRQLPEEGLKFMVYLQKENIIDESGMPKERFSAEFPKEGPSILRIQQVVRGDSAAYFCASSWGAKETQYFGPGTRLLVL.

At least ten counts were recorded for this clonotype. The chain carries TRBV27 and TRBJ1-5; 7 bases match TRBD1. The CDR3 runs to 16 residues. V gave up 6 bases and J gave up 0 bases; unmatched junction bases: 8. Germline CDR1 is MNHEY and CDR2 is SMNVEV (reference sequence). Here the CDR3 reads CASSVDRLNSNQPQHF. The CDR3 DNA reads TGTGCCAGCAGCGTGGACAGGCTGAATAGCAATCAGCCCCAGCATTTT.

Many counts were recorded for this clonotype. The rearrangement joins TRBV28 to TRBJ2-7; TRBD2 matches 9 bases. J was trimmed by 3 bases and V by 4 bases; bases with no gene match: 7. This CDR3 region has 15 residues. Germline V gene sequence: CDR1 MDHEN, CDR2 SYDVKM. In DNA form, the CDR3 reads TGTGCCAGCAGTTCGCTCGGGACTAGCAGCTACGAGCAGTACTTC. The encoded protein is CASSSLGTSSYEQYF.